Each of the 12 T cell receptor beta chains below was sequenced from the same sample in a study of response to subunit inactivated influenza vaccine. TCRdb called the RT-PCR reads again in MiXCR, with one record for every CDR3 protein. Of about 500,000 distinct CDR3 sequences in the sample, 13% were seen once. This sample comprised PBMCs from blood, obtained 45 days after vaccination. The origin of the receptors is a man in his fifties who received an inactivated influenza vaccine.

The rearrangement joins TRBV7-8 to TRBJ2-3; possibly TRBD1 for D (6 bases). The CDR3 totals 14 residues. Germline V gene data show CDR1 as SGHVS and CDR2 as FQNEAQ. Trimming shortened V by 5 bases and J by 4 bases, and 13 bases separated the two germline ends. As DNA, the CDR3 is TGTGCCAGCAGCACCTGGACAGAACCAGATACGCAGTATTTT. Amino acid sequence: CASSTWTEPDTQYF.

This clonotype was counted many times. V and J are TRBV20-1 and TRBJ2-3; D not resolved. CDR1 is DFQATT, CDR2 SNEGSKA, per germline (reference sequence). The CDR3 is 10 amino acids. Deletions cut 2 bases from V and 6 bases from J, with 3 bases between. DNA of the CDR3: TGCAGTGCTAGAATGGATACGCAGTATTTT. It yields the protein CSARMDTQYF.

This clonotype was observed once. V is TRBV27 and J is TRBJ2-7; unclear D gene. Germline loops: CDR1 MNHEY, CDR2 SMNVEV (reference sequence). This CDR3 is built from 14 residues. V was cut by 0 bases and J by 3 bases, with 9 bases left in between. CDR3 residues: CASSLSGNGYEQYF. DNA of the CDR3: TGTGCCAGCAGTTTATCGGGGAACGGCTACGAGCAGTACTTC.

This clonotype was detected many times. The CDR3 DNA reads TGTGCCAGCAGCGCAGGTGGGGGGGACAATGAGCAGTTCTTC. Translating gives CASSAGGGDNEQFF. The chain recombines TRBV9 with TRBJ2-1; 7 nucleotides match TRBD2. In germline, CDR1 is SGDLS, CDR2 YYNGEE. The CDR3 has 14 amino acids. The trim removed 3 bases at V and 5 bases at J, leaving 5 bases unmatched.

The J gene is TRBJ2-1, the V gene TRBV20-1; 7 bases align to TRBD2. The CDR3 contains 13 residues. Looked up from germline, CDR1 is DFQATT and CDR2 is SNEGSKA (reference sequence). Trimming at V came to 6 bases and at J to 6 bases, leaving 8 bases not matched to a gene. The CDR3 loop is CSAFPREPNEQFF. The CDR3 nucleotides read TGCAGTGCGTTCCCGCGGGAGCCCAATGAGCAGTTCTTC.

This clonotype showed up just a few times. The chain joins TRBV6-2 or TRBV6-3 to TRBJ2-7; 9 nucleotides match TRBD1. Germline trimming cut 6 bases from V and 9 bases from J; bases unmatched to any gene: 12. This CDR3 has 14 residues. Germline CDR1 and CDR2: MNHEY and SVGEGT. The CDR3 spells CASSPGTGRGMQYF. CDR3 DNA sequence: TGTGCCAGCAGCCCCGGGACAGGGAGAGGTATGCAGTACTTC.

In this sample, this clonotype turned up many times. This chain uses TRBV7-6 with TRBJ2-7, with D perhaps TRBD1 (5 bases). V lost 3 bases to trimming and J lost 7 bases, with 19 bases between them. The CDR3 consists of 15 residues. From germline, CDR1 is SGHVS and CDR2 FNYEAQ. The CDR3 sequence is CASSLARVQGPEQYF. As DNA, the CDR3 is TGTGCCAGCAGCTTGGCCCGGGTGCAGGGTCCGGAGCAGTACTTC.

Comments on this clonotype: An end of the junction differs from the germline gene, which may be a read error. The chain employs TRBV7-7 and TRBJ2-7; D uncertain. The length of the CDR3 is 14 residues. Germline CDR1 SSHAT, CDR2 FNYEAQ (reference sequence). The CDR3 nucleotides are TGTGCTAGCAGCCTACGCGACACCGGCTCCGAGCAGTACTTC. Its translation is CASSLRDTGSEQYF.

The rearrangement uses TRBV7-9 and TRBJ1-1; D possibly corresponds to TRBD1 (6 bases). The CDR3 spans 14 residues. The germline CDR1 and CDR2 sequences are SEHNR and FQNEAQ (reference sequence). The germline V and J ends were trimmed by 4 bases and 1 base, with 10 bases remaining between them. CDR3 amino acids: CASSSNRENTEAFF. CDR3 DNA: TGTGCCAGCAGCTCAAACAGGGAGAACACTGAAGCTTTCTTT.

J is TRBJ1-1 and V is TRBV12-3 or TRBV12-4; D call uncertain. Trimming shortened V by 5 bases and J by 4 bases, and 8 bases separated the two germline ends. CDR3 length equals 12 residues. As DNA, the CDR3 is TGTGCCAGCAGTGTGTCCGGCACTGAAGCTTTCTTT. Protein sequence: CASSVSGTEAFF.

There are many counts of this clonotype. V gene TRBV4-3 combines with J gene TRBJ1-1, with no clear D. Looked up from germline, CDR1 is LGHNA and CDR2 is YSLEER. Trimming removed 3 bases at V and 4 bases at J, with 18 bases between. The length of the CDR3 is 16 residues. The chain's CDR3 is CASSQIMGPRATEAFF. As DNA, the CDR3 is TGCGCCAGCAGCCAGATCATGGGCCCTCGGGCCACTGAAGCTTTCTTT.

This clonotype was detected many times. The chain carries TRBV5-1 and TRBJ1-2; D might be TRBD1 (5 bases). This CDR3 is 14 amino acids long. Germline assignment: CDR1 SGHRS and CDR2 YFSETQ. V was cut by 0 bases and J by 3 bases, with 9 bases left in between. CDR3 nucleotide sequence: TGCGCCAGCAGCTTGGCCGGGGGGGACTATGGCTACACCTTC. It translates to CASSLAGGDYGYTF.